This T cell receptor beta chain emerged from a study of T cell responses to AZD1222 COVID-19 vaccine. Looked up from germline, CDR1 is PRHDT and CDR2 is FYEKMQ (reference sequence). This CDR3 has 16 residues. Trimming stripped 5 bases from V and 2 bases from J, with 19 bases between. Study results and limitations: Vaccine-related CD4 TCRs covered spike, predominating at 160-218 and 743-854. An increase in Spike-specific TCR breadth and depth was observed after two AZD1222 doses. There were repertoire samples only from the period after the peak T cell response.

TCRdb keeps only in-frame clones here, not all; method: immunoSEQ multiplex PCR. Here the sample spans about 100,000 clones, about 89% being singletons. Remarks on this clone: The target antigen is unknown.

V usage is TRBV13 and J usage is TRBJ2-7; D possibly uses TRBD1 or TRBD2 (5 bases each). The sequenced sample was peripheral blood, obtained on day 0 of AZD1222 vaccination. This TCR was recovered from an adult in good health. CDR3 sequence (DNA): TGTGCCAGCAGCCCTCCCGGGACCCAAAACCCCTACGAGCAGTACTTC. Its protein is CASSPPGTQNPYEQYF.